The 13 T cell receptor beta chains below were found in one sample sequenced in a study of OX40 agonist ivuxolimab in advanced cancers. Clones were sequenced by immunoSEQ multiplex PCR, and TCRdb holds only the in-frame ones, with some missing. The sample records almost 80,000 clones, almost 85% being singletons. The sequences come from CD4+ or CD8+ T cells sorted from blood, collected in a trial of the OX40 agonist ivuxolimab. Receptors were obtained from an adult with an advanced solid tumor such as melanoma, head and neck, liver or kidney cancer.

As for this clone: This sample includes further DNA sequences coding for the same CDR3. This chain links TRBV18 with TRBJ1-1; tentative D call: TRBD1 (6 bases). V gave up 2 bases and J gave up 5 bases, with 6 bases separating them. The CDR3 has 12 amino acids. CDR1 is KGHSH, CDR2 LQKENI, per germline. DNA of the CDR3: TGTGCCAGCTCACCAGGACAGACTGAAGCTTTCTTT. It specifies CASSPGQTEAFF. The variable domain in full, with the rest retrieved from reference TRBV18 and TRBJ1-1, is NAGVMQNPRHLVRRRGQEARLRCSPMKGHSHVYWYRQLPEEGLKFMVYLQKENIIDESGMPKERFSAEFPKEGPSILRIQQVVRGDSAAYFCASSPGQTEAFFGQGTRLTVV.

On this clone itself: One end of the junction varies from germline; a read error may be responsible. The chain links TRBV15 to TRBJ1-5; D is perhaps TRBD1 (5 bases). The CDR3 is 19 amino acids. Germline loops: CDR1 LNHNV, CDR2 YYDKDF (reference sequence). Here the CDR3 reads CAASREEGSARYSNQPQHF. The CDR3 DNA reads TGTGCCGCCAGCAGAGAGGAGGGGTCAGCCAGATATAGCAATCAGCCCCAGCATTTT.

The chain combines TRBV20-1 with TRBJ2-5, with TRBD1 as a possible D gene (6 bases). There are 11 residues in the CDR3. Germline values: CDR1 DFQATT, CDR2 SNEGSKA (reference sequence). The V end lost 5 bases, the J end lost 5 bases, and 9 bases lay between the germline ends. The CDR3 sequence is CSAQRGETQYF. The CDR3 DNA is TGCAGTGCTCAAAGGGGGGAGACCCAGTACTTC.

This sequence joins TRBV9 and TRBJ2-1, with TRBD2 identical over 9 bases. The CDR3 has 15 residues. The V gene end was trimmed by 2 bases and the J gene end by 9 bases; junction bases not matched to a gene: 9. CDR1 is SGDLS, CDR2 YYNGEE, per germline. The CDR3 region is CASSVVVAGEGEQFF. Written as DNA, the CDR3 is TGTGCCAGCAGCGTCGTGGTAGCGGGAGAAGGTGAGCAGTTCTTC.

The chain couples TRBV6-1 to TRBJ2-1, with D perhaps matching TRBD1 (5 bases). V lost 10 bases, J lost 5 bases, and 18 bases lay in between. Germline V gives CDR1 MNHNS, CDR2 SASEGT. This CDR3 is built from 14 residues. CDR3 sequence reads: CAIWIKTENNEQFF. CDR3 nucleotide sequence: TGTGCCATCTGGATTAAGACAGAAAACAATGAGCAGTTCTTC.

The rearrangement joins TRBV7-9 to TRBJ1-2, with 7 bases matching TRBD1. CDR3 size: 13 residues. V dropped 5 bases and J dropped 3; count of bases not matched to a gene: 3. Germline V gives CDR1 SEHNR, CDR2 FQNEAQ (reference sequence). In DNA form, the CDR3 reads TGTGCCAGCAGCCGCAGGGGGGACTATGGCTACACCTTC. This sequence encodes CASSRRGDYGYTF. Full variable domain (missing parts from reference TRBV7-9 and TRBJ1-2): DTGVSQNPRHKITKRGQNVTFRCDPISEHNRLYWYRQTLGQGPEFLTYFQNEAQLEKSRLLSDRFSAERPKGSFSTLEIQRTEQGDSAMYLCASSRRGDYGYTFGSGTRLTVV.

The count of this clone is one. CDR3 sequence reads: CSVAGTSVSYEQYF. As DNA, the CDR3 is TGCAGCGTCGCCGGGACTAGCGTTTCCTACGAGCAGTACTTC. The chain carries TRBV29-1 and TRBJ2-7; 10 bases line up with TRBD2. The CDR3 runs to 14 residues. Germline V gene lookup returns CDR1 SQVTM and CDR2 ANQGSEA. Unmatched junction bases numbered 6, after V lost 6 bases and J lost 1 base.

The V gene is TRBV28, the J gene TRBJ2-7; 10 positions agree with TRBD2. Trimming at V came to 7 bases and at J to 4 bases, leaving 10 bases not matched to a gene. CDR1 MDHEN and CDR2 SYDVKM come from the germline V gene. CDR3 length: 15 residues. The CDR3 sequence: CASTTGAAGGYEQYF. In nucleotides, the CDR3 is TGTGCCAGCACCACCGGGGCAGCGGGAGGGTACGAGCAGTACTTC.

The V call is TRBV14, the J call TRBJ2-4; D is possibly TRBD2 (5 bases). The CDR3 is 15 residues long. In germline, CDR1 is SGHDN, CDR2 FVKESK. Trimming removed 3 bases at V and 7 bases at J, with 16 bases between. The CDR3 DNA reads as TGTGCCAGCAGCCACACGTCTGGAGAGCGGAACATTCAGTACTTC. It translates to CASSHTSGERNIQYF. Full variable domain (missing parts from reference TRBV14 and TRBJ2-4): EAGVTQFPSHSVIEKGQTVTLRCDPISGHDNLYWYRRVMGKEIKFLLHFVKESKQDESGMPNNRFLAERTGGTYSTLKVQPAELEDSGVYFCASSHTSGERNIQYFGAGTRLSVL.

The rearrangement joins TRBV6-5 to TRBJ2-5; 12 nucleotides agree with TRBD2. Germline CDR1 reads MNHEY; CDR2 reads SVGAGI. The V and J ends lost 5 bases and 5 bases, in that order; junction bases with no gene match: 6. The CDR3 is made up of 15 amino acids. The CDR3 DNA sequence: TGTGCCAGCAGTCCTAGCGGGGGGGCCCGCGAGACCCAGTACTTC. Its translation: CASSPSGGARETQYF.

CDR3 sequence (DNA): TGTGCCAGCAGCTTAAGGCTAGACCCCACAGATACGCAGTATTTT. This encodes CASSLRLDPTDTQYF. This chain uses TRBV7-8 with TRBJ2-3; D is uncertain. Trimming took 2 bases from V and 2 from J, leaving 11 bases between them. The length of the CDR3 is 15 residues. Germline lookup yields CDR1 SGHVS and CDR2 FQNEAQ. The full variable domain, in which reference TRBV7-8 and TRBJ2-3 provide the parts outside the CDR3, is GAGVSQSPRYKVAKRGQDVALRCDPISGHVSLFWYQQALGQGPEFLTYFQNEAQLDKSGLPSDRFFAERPEGSVSTLKIQRTQQEDSAVYLCASSLRLDPTDTQYFGPGTRLTVL.

V gene TRBV2 combines with J gene TRBJ1-1; 7 bases align to TRBD1. J lost 0 bases, V lost 5 bases, and 6 bases had no gene match. The V gene's germline CDR1 is SNHLY and CDR2 FYNNEI. CDR3 length: 15 amino acids. In DNA, the CDR3 is TGTGCCAGCAGTTCCAGGGGGGCTTTGAACACTGAAGCTTTCTTT. Amino acid sequence: CASSSRGALNTEAFF.

The chain employs TRBV7-2 and TRBJ2-3, with D possibly being TRBD1 (6 bases). Deletions cut 5 bases from V and 2 bases from J, with 23 bases between. Germline CDR1 SGHTA, CDR2 FQGNSA. The CDR3 spans 18 residues. This CDR3 is CASSARSLGQLLTDTQYF. CDR3 DNA: TGTGCCAGCAGCGCCCGGTCCCTCGGACAGCTTCTCACAGATACGCAGTATTTT.